This T cell receptor (beta chain) originates from a study of blood T cell repertoires in COVID-19. Across the study: Researchers got acute and convalescent COVID-19 samples from the United States, Italy and Spain. Sources were T cells, B-cell-depleted T cells, or PBMCs; the material itself was cDNA or gDNA.

Source study methods: Amplifying reference gene primers gave estimates of nucleated cell counts. TCRdb's table, derived via immunoSEQ multiplex PCR, lists solely in-frame clones and lacks some. The DNA was the basis for D and trimming; V, J and clone size are from that table. The table has fewer than 200,000 clones, roughly 84% seen once. Germline V lookup: CDR1 SGDLS, CDR2 YYNGEE. This CDR3 has 15 amino acids. With V trimmed by 4 bases and J by 4 bases, 7 bases remained unmatched. Sequencing used peripheral blood. The rearrangement links TRBV9 to TRBJ2-1, with TRBD2 identical over 8 bases. This TCR was sampled from a woman at least 80 years old with acute or convalescent COVID-19. CDR3 bases: TGTGCCAGCAGCCCCAGCGGGGGAACGTACAATGAGCAGTTCTTC. It is translated as CASSPSGGTYNEQFF.